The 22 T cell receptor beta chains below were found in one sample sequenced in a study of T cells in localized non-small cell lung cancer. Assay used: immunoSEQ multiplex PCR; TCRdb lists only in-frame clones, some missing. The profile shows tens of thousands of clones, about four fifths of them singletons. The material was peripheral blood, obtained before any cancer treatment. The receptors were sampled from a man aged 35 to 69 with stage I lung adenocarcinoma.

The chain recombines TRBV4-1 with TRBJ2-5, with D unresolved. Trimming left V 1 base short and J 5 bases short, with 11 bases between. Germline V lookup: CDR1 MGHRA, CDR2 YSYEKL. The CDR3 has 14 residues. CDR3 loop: CASSQVPGGETQYF. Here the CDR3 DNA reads TGCGCCAGCAGCCAAGTCCCGGGTGGGGAGACCCAGTACTTC.

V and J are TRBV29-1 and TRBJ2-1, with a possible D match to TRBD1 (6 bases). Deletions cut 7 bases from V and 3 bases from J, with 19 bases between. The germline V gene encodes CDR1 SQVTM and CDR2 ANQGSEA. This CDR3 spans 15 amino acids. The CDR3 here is CSAGRDTAFYNEQFF. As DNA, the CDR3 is TGCAGCGCCGGTAGGGACACTGCCTTCTACAATGAGCAGTTCTTC.

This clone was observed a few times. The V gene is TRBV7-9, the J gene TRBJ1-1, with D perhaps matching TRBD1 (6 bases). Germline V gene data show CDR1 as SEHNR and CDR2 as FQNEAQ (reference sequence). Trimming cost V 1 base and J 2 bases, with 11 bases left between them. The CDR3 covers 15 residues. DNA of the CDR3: TGTGCCAGCAGCTTAGGTCGGACAGTCAACACTGAAGCTTTCTTT. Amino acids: CASSLGRTVNTEAFF.

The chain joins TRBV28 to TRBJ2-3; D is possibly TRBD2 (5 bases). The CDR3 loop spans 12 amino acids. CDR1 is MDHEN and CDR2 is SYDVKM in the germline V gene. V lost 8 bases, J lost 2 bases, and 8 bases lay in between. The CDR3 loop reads CASGLVTDTQYF. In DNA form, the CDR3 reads TGTGCCAGCGGACTTGTCACAGATACGCAGTATTTT.

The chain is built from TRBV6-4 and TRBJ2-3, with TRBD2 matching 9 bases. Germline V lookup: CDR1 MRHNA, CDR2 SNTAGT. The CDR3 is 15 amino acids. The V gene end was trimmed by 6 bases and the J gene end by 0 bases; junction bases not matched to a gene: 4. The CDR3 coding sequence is TGTGCCAGCAGACGACTAGCGGCCAGCACAGATACGCAGTATTTT. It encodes CASRRLAASTDTQYF.

CDR3 region: CASSLGERGREQFF. In DNA form, the CDR3 reads TGTGCCAGCAGCTTAGGGGAGAGGGGCCGGGAGCAGTTCTTC. This chain uses TRBV7-9 with TRBJ2-1, with D tentatively TRBD1 or TRBD2 (5 bases each). Germline V lookup: CDR1 SEHNR, CDR2 FQNEAQ (reference sequence). V lost 1 base and J 10 bases, leaving 14 bases between the germline ends. The CDR3 is 14 residues long.

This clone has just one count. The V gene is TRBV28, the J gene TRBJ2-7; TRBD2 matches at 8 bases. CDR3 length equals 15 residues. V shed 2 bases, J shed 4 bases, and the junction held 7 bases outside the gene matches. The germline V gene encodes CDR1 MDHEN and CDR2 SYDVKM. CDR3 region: CASSLAGGRLYEQYF. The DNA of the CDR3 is TGTGCCAGCAGTTTAGCGGGAGGCCGCTTATACGAGCAGTACTTC. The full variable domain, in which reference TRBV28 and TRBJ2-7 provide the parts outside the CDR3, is DVKVTQSSRYLVKRTGEKVFLECVQDMDHENMFWYRQDPGLGLRLIYFSYDVKMKEKGDIPEGYSVSREKKERFSLILESASTNQTSMYLCASSLAGGRLYEQYFGPGTRLTVT.

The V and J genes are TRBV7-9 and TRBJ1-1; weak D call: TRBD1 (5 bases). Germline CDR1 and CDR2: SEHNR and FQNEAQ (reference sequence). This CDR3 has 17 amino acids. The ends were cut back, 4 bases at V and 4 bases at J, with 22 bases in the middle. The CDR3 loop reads CASSSRDGIKRFTEAFF. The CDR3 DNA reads TGTGCCAGCAGCTCTCGGGACGGGATCAAAAGGTTCACTGAAGCTTTCTTT.

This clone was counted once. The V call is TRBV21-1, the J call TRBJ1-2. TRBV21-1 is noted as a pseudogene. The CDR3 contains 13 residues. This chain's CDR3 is CASTVPGGYGYTF. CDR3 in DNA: TGTGCCAGCACCGTCCCGGGGGGCTATGGCTACACCTTC.

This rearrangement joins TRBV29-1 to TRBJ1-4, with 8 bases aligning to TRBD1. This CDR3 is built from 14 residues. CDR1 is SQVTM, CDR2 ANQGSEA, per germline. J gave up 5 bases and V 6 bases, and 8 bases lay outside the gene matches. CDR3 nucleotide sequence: TGCAGCGTCGGGGGAGGACAGGGCAATGAAAAACTGTTTTTT. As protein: CSVGGGQGNEKLFF.

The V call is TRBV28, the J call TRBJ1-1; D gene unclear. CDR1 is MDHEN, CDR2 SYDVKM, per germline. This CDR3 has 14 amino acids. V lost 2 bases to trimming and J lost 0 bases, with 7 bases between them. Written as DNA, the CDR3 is TGTGCCAGCAGTTTACCTACCATGAACACTGAAGCTTTCTTT. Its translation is CASSLPTMNTEAFF.

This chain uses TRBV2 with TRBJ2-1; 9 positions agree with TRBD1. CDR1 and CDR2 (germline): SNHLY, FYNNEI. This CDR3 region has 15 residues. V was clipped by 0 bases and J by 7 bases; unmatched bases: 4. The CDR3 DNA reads TGTGCCAGCAGTGAAGCTCTACAGGGGGCTAATGAGCAGTTCTTC. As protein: CASSEALQGANEQFF.

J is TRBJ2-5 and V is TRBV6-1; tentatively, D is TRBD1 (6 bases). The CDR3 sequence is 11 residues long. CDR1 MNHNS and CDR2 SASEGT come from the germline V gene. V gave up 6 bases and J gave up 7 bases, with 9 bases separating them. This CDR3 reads CASRKGGTQYF. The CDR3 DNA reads TGTGCCAGCAGGAAAGGGGGGACCCAGTACTTC.

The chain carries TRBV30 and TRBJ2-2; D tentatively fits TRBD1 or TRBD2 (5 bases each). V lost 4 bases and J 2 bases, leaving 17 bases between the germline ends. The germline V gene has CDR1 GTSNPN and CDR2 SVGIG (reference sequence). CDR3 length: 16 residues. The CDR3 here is CAWMPKGRINTGELFF. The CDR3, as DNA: TGTGCCTGGATGCCGAAGGGACGGATTAACACCGGGGAGCTGTTTTTT.

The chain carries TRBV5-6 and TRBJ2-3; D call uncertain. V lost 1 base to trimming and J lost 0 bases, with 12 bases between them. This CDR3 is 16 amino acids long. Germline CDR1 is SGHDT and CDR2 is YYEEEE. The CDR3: CASSLSADRSTDTQYF. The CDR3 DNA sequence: TGTGCCAGCAGCTTGAGCGCGGATAGAAGCACAGATACGCAGTATTTT.

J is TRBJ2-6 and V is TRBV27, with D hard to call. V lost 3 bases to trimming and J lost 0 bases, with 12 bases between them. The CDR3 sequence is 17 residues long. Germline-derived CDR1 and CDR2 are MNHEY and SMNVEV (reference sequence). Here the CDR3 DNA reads TGTGCCAGCAGTTTTCGATCACAGAACTCTGGGGCCAACGTCCTGACTTTC. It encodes CASSFRSQNSGANVLTF.

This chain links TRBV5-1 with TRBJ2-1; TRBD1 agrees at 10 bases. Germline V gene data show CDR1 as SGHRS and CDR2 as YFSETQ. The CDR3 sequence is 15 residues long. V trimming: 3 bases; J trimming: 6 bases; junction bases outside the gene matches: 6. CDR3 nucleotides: TGCGCCAGCAGCTCGGGACAGGGGTCGTTCAATGAGCAGTTCTTC. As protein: CASSSGQGSFNEQFF.

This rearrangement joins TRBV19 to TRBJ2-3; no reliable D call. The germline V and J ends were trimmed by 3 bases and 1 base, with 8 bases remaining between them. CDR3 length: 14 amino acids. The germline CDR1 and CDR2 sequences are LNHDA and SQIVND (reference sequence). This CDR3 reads CASSINVGTDTQYF. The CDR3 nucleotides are TGTGCCAGTAGTATTAATGTTGGCACAGATACGCAGTATTTT.

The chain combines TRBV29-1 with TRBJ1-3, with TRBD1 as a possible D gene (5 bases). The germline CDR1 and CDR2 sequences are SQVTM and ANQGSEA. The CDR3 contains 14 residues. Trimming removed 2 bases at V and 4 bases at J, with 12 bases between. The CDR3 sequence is CSVESGNRGNTIYF. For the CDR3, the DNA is TGCAGCGTTGAAAGTGGGAACAGGGGAAACACCATATATTTT.

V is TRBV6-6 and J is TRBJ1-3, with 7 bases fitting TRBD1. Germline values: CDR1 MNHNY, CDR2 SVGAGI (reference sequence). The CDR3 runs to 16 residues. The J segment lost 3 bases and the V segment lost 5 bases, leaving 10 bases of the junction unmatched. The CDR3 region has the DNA TGTGCCAGCAGTGCTCCGGGACAGAGATATGGAAACACCATATATTTT. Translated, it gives CASSAPGQRYGNTIYF.

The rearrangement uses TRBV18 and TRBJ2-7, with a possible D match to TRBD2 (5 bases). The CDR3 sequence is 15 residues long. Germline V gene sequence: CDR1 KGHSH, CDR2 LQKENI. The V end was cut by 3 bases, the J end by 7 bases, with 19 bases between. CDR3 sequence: CASSPMPGDGREQYF. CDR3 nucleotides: TGTGCCAGCTCACCCATGCCCGGGGATGGGCGGGAGCAGTACTTC.

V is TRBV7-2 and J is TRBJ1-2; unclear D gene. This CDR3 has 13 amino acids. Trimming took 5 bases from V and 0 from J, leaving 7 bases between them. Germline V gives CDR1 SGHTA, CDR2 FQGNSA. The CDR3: CASSLQTNYGYTF. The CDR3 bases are TGTGCCAGCAGCCTTCAGACTAACTATGGCTACACCTTC.